This T cell receptor beta chain is drawn from a study of control samples from healthy donors and cancer patients. Method: immunoSEQ multiplex PCR; TCRdb's copy keeps in-frame clones and lacks some. Of just under 150,000 clones in the sample, around 90% were seen once. The CDR3 length is 12 residues. Germline V gene lookup returns CDR1 SGHDT and CDR2 YYEEEE. The V gene end was trimmed by 4 bases and the J gene end by 8 bases; junction bases not matched to a gene: 3. Sequencing was carried out using blood. The rearrangement uses TRBV5-6 and TRBJ1-2; 9 nucleotides agree with TRBD1. The clonotype was recovered from a young man in good health. The CDR3 nucleotides are TGTGCCAGCAGCGGGACAGGGTACGGCTACACCTTC. This gives the protein CASSGTGYGYTF.